These 32 T cell receptor beta chains were sequenced from one sample in a study of blood T cell repertoires in COVID-19. TCRdb's table, derived via immunoSEQ multiplex PCR, lists solely in-frame clones and lacks some. Of roughly 93,000 clones in the sample, about 84% were seen once. The sequenced sample was peripheral blood. These receptors came from a woman of 80 years or more with acute or convalescent COVID-19.

This chain joins TRBV5-4 and TRBJ2-7; weak D call: TRBD1 (5 bases). The V end was cut by 0 bases, the J end by 6 bases, with 13 bases between. Germline V gene data show CDR1 as SGHNT and CDR2 as YYREEE (reference sequence). The CDR3 contains 14 residues. The DNA of the CDR3 is TGTGCCAGCAGCTTGGAAACAGGTTTAGGCGAGCAGTACGTC. This gives the protein CASSLETGLGEQYV.

The chain combines TRBV10-3 with TRBJ2-7; D possibly corresponds to TRBD1 (5 bases). V was trimmed by 6 bases and J by 4 bases, leaving 13 bases between them. This CDR3 contains 13 residues. Germline lookup yields CDR1 ENHRY and CDR2 SYGVKD. As DNA, the CDR3 is TGTGCCATCAGCAACCTCAGGGCATACGAGCAGTACGTC. Protein sequence: CAISNLRAYEQYV.

The rearrangement links TRBV5-6 to TRBJ1-2, with 8 bases lining up with TRBD1. The CDR3 length is 14 residues. V dropped 0 bases and J dropped 7; count of bases not matched to a gene: 5. The germline V gene has CDR1 SGHDT and CDR2 YYEEEE. CDR3 sequence reads: CASSLVRTGFGYTF. DNA of the CDR3: TGTGCCAGCAGCTTGGTGCGGACAGGGTTTGGCTACACCTTC.

The V gene is TRBV29-1, the J gene TRBJ2-5; 10 bases fit TRBD1. The CDR3 covers 12 residues. With V trimmed by 7 bases and J by 9 bases, 8 bases remained unmatched. The germline CDR1 and CDR2 sequences are SQVTM and ANQGSEA. DNA for the CDR3: TGCAGCGGGGACAGGGGCCAGGGGGCCCAGTACTTC. Its translation: CSGDRGQGAQYF. Variable domain in full (rest from reference TRBV29-1 and TRBJ2-5): SAVISQKPSRDICQRGTSLTIQCQVDSQVTMMFWYRQQPGQSLTLIATANQGSEATYESGFVIDKFPISRPNLTFSTLTVSNMSPEDSSIYLCSGDRGQGAQYFGPGTRLLVL.

This clone has a single count. V gene TRBV3-1 (or the pseudogene TRBV3-2) combines with J gene TRBJ2-1, with 8 bases lining up with TRBD2. CDR3 size: 15 residues. The J segment lost 7 bases and the V segment lost 5 bases, leaving 10 bases of the junction unmatched. In germline, CDR1 is LGHDT, CDR2 YNNKEL (reference sequence). CDR3 loop: CASSAGLAGSNEQFF. In DNA form, the CDR3 reads TGTGCCAGCAGCGCCGGGCTAGCGGGTAGTAATGAGCAGTTCTTC.

The chain combines TRBV5-6 with TRBJ2-7; 9 nucleotides align to TRBD1. The CDR3 sequence is 16 residues long. After removal of 4 bases from V and 2 bases from J, the junction contained 10 bases not matched to a gene. Germline assignment: CDR1 SGHDT and CDR2 YYEEEE. The CDR3: CASSPGRGTGTYEQYF. The CDR3 region has the DNA TGTGCCAGCAGCCCGGGGAGGGGGACAGGGACCTACGAGCAGTACTTC.

V gene TRBV9 combines with J gene TRBJ1-2; D not resolved. Germline V gene lookup returns CDR1 SGDLS and CDR2 YYNGEE. This CDR3 spans 15 amino acids. V was clipped by 0 bases and J by 6 bases, with 15 bases between them. The CDR3 here is CASSVGSLGRDGYTF. The DNA for the CDR3 is TGTGCCAGCAGCGTAGGGTCTCTAGGGAGGGATGGCTACACCTTC.

This chain uses TRBV28 with TRBJ1-2; D unclear. V was trimmed by 3 bases and J by 7 bases, leaving 12 bases between them. The CDR3 has 13 amino acids. Germline CDR1 MDHEN, CDR2 SYDVKM. The CDR3 loop is CASSFDGFGGYTF. The CDR3, as DNA: TGTGCCAGCAGTTTCGACGGGTTCGGTGGCTACACCTTC.

The chain is built from TRBV7-2 and TRBJ1-1, with 8 nucleotides matching TRBD1. Germline CDR1 reads SGHTA; CDR2 reads FQGNSA. This CDR3 has 19 amino acids. J was trimmed by 1 base and V by 3 bases; bases with no gene match: 16. CDR3 residues: CASSLGIGTGRVKNTEAFF. CDR3 nucleotides: TGTGCCAGCAGCTTGGGGATCGGGACAGGTCGGGTGAAGAACACTGAAGCTTTCTTT.

The chain recombines TRBV6-6 with TRBJ2-3, with D tentatively TRBD1 (7 bases). Germline CDR1 reads MNHNY; CDR2 reads SVGAGI (reference sequence). V lost 7 bases and J 7 bases, leaving 21 bases between the germline ends. The CDR3 has 15 residues. The CDR3 loop is CASKPTGVGGYTQYF. CDR3 nucleotides: TGTGCCAGCAAACCCACAGGGGTCGGGGGTTATACGCAGTATTTT.

This chain joins TRBV7-2 and TRBJ2-5, with D tentatively TRBD1 (6 bases). The CDR3 runs to 14 residues. Deletions cut 6 bases from V and 2 bases from J, with 13 bases between. Germline loops: CDR1 SGHTA, CDR2 FQGNSA. Here the CDR3 DNA reads TGTGCCAGCAGTATGGGGGCAGCTCAAGAGACCCAGTACTTC. This gives the protein CASSMGAAQETQYF.

This clone appeared a single time. The chain recombines TRBV9 with TRBJ2-2; D is perhaps TRBD2 (5 bases). Germline lookup yields CDR1 SGDLS and CDR2 YYNGEE. The germline V and J ends were trimmed by 4 bases and 1 base, with 17 bases remaining between them. The CDR3 consists of 17 residues. The CDR3 reads CASSPRQNRGNTGELFF. The CDR3 nucleotides are TGTGCCAGCAGCCCTCGCCAGAACCGGGGGAACACCGGGGAGCTGTTTTTT.

The chain's CDR3 is CASSPGQGEPNSPLHF. In nucleotides, the CDR3 is TGCGCCAGCAGCCCGGGACAGGGGGAGCCTAATTCACCCCTCCACTTT. V is TRBV5-1 and J is TRBJ1-6; TRBD1 agrees at 11 bases. Trimming removed 4 bases from V and 6 bases from J; junction bases left unmatched: 6. This CDR3 contains 16 residues. Germline V gene lookup returns CDR1 SGHRS and CDR2 YFSETQ.

V and J are TRBV5-4 and TRBJ2-5, with D possibly matching TRBD2 (5 bases). The CDR3 has 15 residues. V was cut by 1 base and J by 3 bases, with 13 bases left in between. Per germline, CDR1 SGHNT and CDR2 YYREEE (reference sequence). The CDR3 is CASSLPGRVKETQYF. The CDR3 region has the DNA TGTGCCAGCAGCTTGCCTGGGAGAGTAAAAGAGACCCAGTACTTC.

The genes are TRBV2 and TRBJ1-4; 8 positions match TRBD1. Trimming took 5 bases from V and 4 from J; bases not matched to a gene: 9. This CDR3 has 16 residues. Germline CDR1 and CDR2: SNHLY and FYNNEI. For the CDR3, the DNA is TGTGCCAGCAGTTCCACAGGGGGTTCAAGTAATGAAAAACTGTTTTTT. Amino acids: CASSSTGGSSNEKLFF.

V gene TRBV2 combines with J gene TRBJ2-5; a weak D match, TRBD1 (7 bases). Germline lookup yields CDR1 SNHLY and CDR2 FYNNEI. The CDR3 contains 15 residues. V was shortened by 3 bases and J by 3 bases, with 14 bases between the two germline ends. The CDR3 coding sequence is TGTGCCAGCAGTGACCTCCAGGGGGGAAAAGAGACCCAGTACTTC. Its protein is CASSDLQGGKETQYF.

The rearrangement joins TRBV19 to TRBJ1-2; 7 nucleotides line up with TRBD1. Looked up from germline, CDR1 is LNHDA and CDR2 is SQIVND (reference sequence). Losses at the gene ends were 4 bases for V and 5 bases for J; bases not matched to a gene: 7. The CDR3 totals 14 residues. The CDR3 bases are TGTGCCAGTAGTACACAGGGGCAACGGTATGGCTACACCTTC. It specifies CASSTQGQRYGYTF. Complete variable domain (other parts from reference TRBV19 and TRBJ1-2): DGGITQSPKYLFRKEGQNVTLSCEQNLNHDAMYWYRQDPGQGLRLIYYSQIVNDFQKGDIAEGYSVSREKKESFPLTVTSAQKNPTAFYLCASSTQGQRYGYTFGSGTRLTVV.

V and J are TRBV10-3 and TRBJ2-7, with TRBD1 as a possible D gene (5 bases). Trimming removed 4 bases from V and 4 bases from J, with 8 bases in between. This CDR3 has 12 residues. The germline CDR1 and CDR2 sequences are ENHRY and SYGVKD. CDR3 loop: CAISGRQYEQYF. The CDR3 DNA sequence: TGTGCCATCAGTGGCCGACAGTACGAGCAGTACTTC.

This clone was counted once. The CDR3 DNA sequence: TGTGCCAGCAGTCCAGGGTACTATGGCTACACCTTC. Protein: CASSPGYYGYTF. V usage is TRBV28 and J usage is TRBJ1-2, with D perhaps matching TRBD1 (5 bases). V lost 5 bases to trimming and J lost 3 bases, with 7 bases between them. The CDR3 consists of 12 residues. The V gene's germline CDR1 is MDHEN and CDR2 SYDVKM.

This clone was picked up a small number of times. DNA of the CDR3: TGTGCCAGTAGTGCCCCCCGGGGCCCAGGGGACGCTGAAGCTTTCTTT. It is translated as CASSAPRGPGDAEAFF. The V call is TRBV19, the J call TRBJ1-1; D may be TRBD1 (6 bases). V was pared by 5 bases and J by 6 bases, with 22 bases between. Germline-derived CDR1 and CDR2 are LNHDA and SQIVND (reference sequence). The CDR3 contains 16 residues.

V is TRBV4-1 and J is TRBJ2-7, with D hard to call. V lost 0 bases to trimming and J lost 0 bases, with 9 bases between them. CDR3 length: 15 amino acids. The germline CDR1 and CDR2 sequences are MGHRA and YSYEKL. The CDR3 DNA follows: TGCGCCAGCAGCCAAGATACGGGTCACTCCTACGAGCAGTACTTC. Protein: CASSQDTGHSYEQYF.

This clone was counted at least ten times. The chain combines TRBV9 with TRBJ2-2; a weak D match, TRBD2 (5 bases). This CDR3 region has 16 residues. The germline V and J ends were trimmed by 7 bases and 4 bases, with 20 bases remaining between them. Germline CDR1 SGDLS, CDR2 YYNGEE. The CDR3 bases are TGTGCCAGCTCCCCCGGGGTGGATTGGAGCACCGGGGAGCTGTTTTTT. Translation gives CASSPGVDWSTGELFF.

This clone has only a few counts. This chain links TRBV30 with TRBJ1-1, with 8 positions matching TRBD1. After removal of 0 bases from V and 1 base from J, the junction contained 7 bases not matched to a gene. The CDR3 is made up of 16 amino acids. Germline loops: CDR1 GTSNPN, CDR2 SVGIG (reference sequence). The CDR3 DNA sequence: TGTGCCTGGAGTGTAACCGGGACAGGCGGGAACACTGAAGCTTTCTTT. It specifies CAWSVTGTGGNTEAFF.

This chain joins TRBV10-2 and TRBJ1-1; no clear D. V was shortened by 0 bases and J by 8 bases, with 7 bases between the two germline ends. This CDR3 is built from 12 residues. Germline V gene lookup returns CDR1 WSHSY and CDR2 SAAADI. The CDR3 region is CASSESGIEAFF. CDR3 sequence (DNA): TGCGCCAGCAGTGAGTCCGGGATAGAAGCTTTCTTT.

The chain is built from TRBV28 and TRBJ2-2, with 8 bases that match TRBD1. J lost 9 bases, V lost 5 bases, and 11 bases had no gene match. The germline gives CDR1 MDHEN, CDR2 SYDVKM. The length of the CDR3 is 15 residues. CDR3 residues: CASSTLGQGWRELFF. Written as DNA, the CDR3 is TGTGCCAGCAGTACCCTCGGACAGGGTTGGAGGGAGCTGTTTTTT.

V is TRBV4-2 and J is TRBJ1-2, with D hard to call. The V end lost 0 bases, the J end lost 0 bases, and 8 bases lay between the germline ends. The CDR3 contains 15 residues. CDR1 is LGHNA and CDR2 is YNFKEQ in the germline V gene. CDR3 protein: CASSQDLAANYGYTF. DNA for the CDR3: TGTGCCAGCAGCCAAGATCTTGCAGCTAACTATGGCTACACCTTC.

This sequence joins TRBV5-1 and TRBJ2-2, with 8 bases lining up with TRBD2. CDR3 length: 15 residues. CDR1 SGHRS and CDR2 YFSETQ come from the germline V gene. V lost 0 bases and J lost 5; bases outside the gene matches: 3. This CDR3 is CASSLGSGETGELFF. The CDR3 DNA reads as TGCGCCAGCAGCTTGGGTAGCGGGGAAACCGGGGAGCTGTTTTTT.

This chain links TRBV27 with TRBJ1-2; weak D call: TRBD1 (5 bases). Germline V gene lookup returns CDR1 MNHEY and CDR2 SMNVEV (reference sequence). The CDR3 has 15 residues. With 2 bases removed from V and 0 bases from J, the gap between germline ends came to 10 bases. CDR3 DNA sequence: TGTGCCAGCAGTTTAATGAGGGACTCTAACTATGGCTACACCTTC. Translation gives CASSLMRDSNYGYTF.

The chain recombines TRBV7-9 with TRBJ2-7, with 10 bases that match TRBD2. V shed 4 bases, J shed 3 bases, and the junction held 12 bases outside the gene matches. This CDR3 is 17 amino acids long. Per germline, CDR1 SEHNR and CDR2 FQNEAQ (reference sequence). The CDR3 DNA sequence: TGTGCCAGCAGCTCCTTGAACGGGACTAGCGAGGACTACGAGCAGTACGTC. Its protein product is CASSSLNGTSEDYEQYV.

The CDR3: CASSPRGTGDQPQHF. DNA for the CDR3: TGTGCCAGTAGTCCACGGGGGACAGGCGATCAGCCCCAGCATTTT. The chain couples TRBV19 to TRBJ1-5, with 8 positions matching TRBD1. The germline V gene has CDR1 LNHDA and CDR2 SQIVND (reference sequence). V was pared by 5 bases and J by 5 bases, with 8 bases of the junction left unmatched. The CDR3 has 15 amino acids.

The chain has TRBV9 and TRBJ1-5; 7 positions match TRBD1. Per germline, CDR1 SGDLS and CDR2 YYNGEE. After removal of 0 bases from V and 10 bases from J, the junction contained 4 bases not matched to a gene. The CDR3 covers 13 residues. The DNA for the CDR3 is TGTGCCAGCAGCGTAGCTGGGGACAGTCCCCAGCATTTT. Translation: CASSVAGDSPQHF.

The genes are TRBV6-5 and TRBJ1-1; 10 bases agree with TRBD1. The CDR3 runs 15 residues. Trimming removed 6 bases from V and 10 bases from J; junction bases left unmatched: 14. In germline, CDR1 is MNHEY, CDR2 SVGAGI. CDR3 in DNA: TGTGCCAGCAGGATAGACGACAGGGGGCGCGTAGGAGCTTTCTTT. This codes for CASRIDDRGRVGAFF.